These 14 T cell receptor beta chains originate from one sample sequenced in a study of blood T cell repertoires in COVID-19. TCRdb's copy holds only in-frame clones and misses some; the assay was immunoSEQ multiplex PCR. Here the sample spans under 250,000 clones, roughly four fifths being singletons. The sequencing sample was made of peripheral blood. The receptors originated from a man aged 50-60 years with acute or convalescent COVID-19.

The CDR3 region has the DNA TGTGCCACCAGTGATCTAAGAGCGGGAGTAGAGACCGGGGAGCTGTTTTTT. Its translation: CATSDLRAGVETGELFF. The V gene is TRBV24-1, the J gene TRBJ2-2, with TRBD2 matching over 8 bases. CDR3 length equals 17 residues. Germline CDR1 KGHDR, CDR2 SFDVKD. V trimming: 3 bases; J trimming: 5 bases; junction bases outside the gene matches: 10.

This chain links TRBV7-8 with TRBJ1-1, with D perhaps matching TRBD1 (6 bases). This CDR3 has 15 residues. With 5 bases removed from V and 0 bases from J, the gap between germline ends came to 13 bases. Germline loops: CDR1 SGHVS, CDR2 FQNEAQ. CDR3 nucleotides: TGTGCCAGCAGCCTGACAGGCGACATGAACACTGAAGCTTTCTTT. It is translated as CASSLTGDMNTEAFF. Filled out from reference TRBV7-8 and TRBJ1-1, the complete variable domain reads GAGVSQSPRYKVAKRGQDVALRCDPISGHVSLFWYQQALGQGPEFLTYFQNEAQLDKSGLPSDRFFAERPEGSVSTLKIQRTQQEDSAVYLCASSLTGDMNTEAFFGQGTRLTVV.

This chain joins TRBV5-1 and TRBJ2-1; 10 bases align to TRBD2. CDR1 and CDR2 from the germline V gene are SGHRS and YFSETQ. The CDR3 covers 15 residues. V lost 4 bases, J lost 3 bases, and 4 bases stayed unmatched. CDR3 loop: CASSQTSGNYNEQFF. The CDR3 nucleotides read TGCGCCAGCAGCCAAACTAGCGGGAACTACAATGAGCAGTTCTTC.

The genes are TRBV6-5 and TRBJ1-1; D is undetermined. Trimming cost V 4 bases and J 1 base, with 7 bases left between them. The germline gives CDR1 MNHEY, CDR2 SVGAGI. The CDR3 runs 13 residues. This CDR3 is CASSLRGNTEAFF. The CDR3 nucleotides read TGTGCCAGCAGTTTGCGGGGGAACACTGAAGCTTTCTTT.

The chain carries TRBV27 and TRBJ1-1, with 8 bases aligning to TRBD1. The CDR3 contains 14 residues. Germline loops: CDR1 MNHEY, CDR2 SMNVEV (reference sequence). The V gene end was trimmed by 7 bases and the J gene end by 4 bases; junction bases not matched to a gene: 8. CDR3 bases: TGTGCCAGCACCCCTCAGGGGGCCAGCACTGAAGCTTTCTTT. Translating gives CASTPQGASTEAFF.

The V gene is TRBV9, the J gene TRBJ2-1, with TRBD2 identical over 10 bases. V was pared by 0 bases and J by 8 bases, with 8 bases of the junction left unmatched. This CDR3 has 16 residues. CDR1 is SGDLS, CDR2 YYNGEE, per germline. The chain's CDR3 is CASSVVSGGAWDEQFF. The CDR3 nucleotides are TGTGCCAGCAGCGTAGTCAGCGGGGGGGCTTGGGATGAGCAGTTCTTC.

The rearrangement links TRBV25-1 to TRBJ1-1; TRBD1 agrees at 8 bases. The CDR3 is made up of 14 amino acids. Germline CDR1 is MGHDK and CDR2 is SYGVNS. J lost 6 bases, V lost 2 bases, and 5 bases had no gene match. For the CDR3, the DNA is TGTGCCAGCAGTGAAACAGGGGGTGCGTCTGAAGCTTTCTTT. As protein: CASSETGGASEAFF.

This sequence joins TRBV27 and TRBJ2-1; 9 bases map to TRBD2. In germline, CDR1 is MNHEY, CDR2 SMNVEV (reference sequence). Germline trimming cut 2 bases from V and 4 bases from J; bases unmatched to any gene: 0. This CDR3 contains 14 residues. Here the CDR3 reads CASSLAGGYNEQFF. CDR3 bases: TGTGCCAGCAGTTTAGCGGGGGGGTACAATGAGCAGTTCTTC.

This sequence joins TRBV21-1 and TRBJ1-1. TRBV21-1 is a pseudogene locus. The CDR3 totals 14 residues. This CDR3 is CASSKALGGGEAFF. CDR3 in DNA: TGTGCCAGCAGCAAAGCTCTCGGGGGGGGTGAAGCTTTCTTT.

The gene calls are TRBV12-5 and TRBJ1-1, with TRBD1 as a possible D gene (6 bases). The V and J ends lost 5 bases and 5 bases respectively, with 21 bases between them. CDR3 length equals 16 residues. Germline lookup yields CDR1 LGHNT and CDR2 FRNRAP. Here the CDR3 reads CASGPGQTKSGTEAFF. CDR3 nucleotide sequence: TGTGCTAGTGGTCCCGGACAGACGAAGTCGGGGACTGAAGCTTTCTTT. The variable domain in full, completed from reference TRBV12-5 and TRBJ1-1, reads DARVTQTPRHKVTEMGQEVTMRCQPILGHNTVFWYRQTMMQGLELLAYFRNRAPLDDSGMPKDRFSAEMPDATLATLKIQPSEPRDSAVYFCASGPGQTKSGTEAFFGQGTRLTVV.

The chain joins TRBV7-9 to TRBJ1-2, with D unclear. The germline V and J ends were trimmed by 1 base and 2 bases, with 14 bases remaining between them. CDR1 and CDR2 (germline): SEHNR, FQNEAQ (reference sequence). The CDR3 consists of 16 residues. CDR3 amino acids: CASSLGQEFQNYGYTF. DNA of the CDR3: TGTGCCAGCAGCTTAGGGCAGGAATTCCAAAACTATGGCTACACCTTC.

The chain is built from TRBV10-1 and TRBJ1-1; no definite D call. CDR1 WNHNN and CDR2 SYGVQD come from the germline V gene (reference sequence). The V end was cut by 6 bases, the J end by 1 base, with 9 bases between. The CDR3 sequence is 13 residues long. CDR3 DNA: TGCGCCAGCAGGTTTACAGCGAACACTGAAGCTTTCTTT. This gives the protein CASRFTANTEAFF.

The chain recombines TRBV5-4 with TRBJ1-1, with 7 bases that match TRBD1. The CDR3 has 12 residues. Germline V gives CDR1 SGHNT, CDR2 YYREEE (reference sequence). The V segment lost 5 bases and the J segment 5 bases; nucleotides outside the gene matches: 3. The CDR3 DNA reads as TGTGCCAGCAGACTACAGGGGACTGAAGCTTTCTTT. Its translation: CASRLQGTEAFF.

This rearrangement joins TRBV28 to TRBJ2-4; D might be TRBD2 (7 bases). CDR1 is MDHEN, CDR2 SYDVKM, per germline. The CDR3 extends over 16 amino acids. Trimming shortened V by 5 bases and J by 3 bases, and 17 bases separated the two germline ends. CDR3 region: CASSGAGAGVKNIQYF. The CDR3 nucleotides are TGTGCCAGCAGTGGGGCAGGGGCGGGGGTCAAAAACATTCAGTACTTC. Full variable domain (missing parts from reference TRBV28 and TRBJ2-4): DVKVTQSSRYLVKRTGEKVFLECVQDMDHENMFWYRQDPGLGLRLIYFSYDVKMKEKGDIPEGYSVSREKKERFSLILESASTNQTSMYLCASSGAGAGVKNIQYFGAGTRLSVL.